The 18 T cell receptor beta chains reported below all come from one sample, sequenced in a study of blood T cells in healthy people across ages. Primed by a sample-barcoded 5' primer and a J-beta primer mix, a second PCR proceeded for about 7 to 12 cycles. In TCRdb, the 5' RACE reads were re-called with MiXCR into one record per CDR3 protein. In the table there are roughly 1.9 million distinct CDR3 sequences, around 40% of which are singletons. The sequencing sample was made of blood. These receptors all stem from a human donor in good health.

This clonotype was observed a single time. This chain connects TRBV27 to TRBJ2-7; D assignment may be TRBD1 or TRBD2 (6 bases each). The J call could be wrong; TRBJ2-5 is a better fit for the DNA end. Germline V gene sequence: CDR1 MNHEY, CDR2 SMNVEV (reference sequence). The CDR3 is 14 amino acids. The CDR3 DNA reads as TGTGCCAGCAGTGTCAACAGGGCGGGGGAGACCCAGTACTTC. Amino acid sequence: CASSVNRAGETQYF.

This clonotype was recorded many times. The genes are TRBV29-1 and TRBJ2-5, with TRBD1 matching 9 bases. The J segment lost 2 bases and the V segment lost 8 bases, leaving 6 bases of the junction unmatched. The CDR3 consists of 13 residues. Germline V gives CDR1 SQVTM, CDR2 ANQGSEA. The CDR3 nucleotides read TGCAGCACCCGGGACAGGGTACAAGAGACCCAGTACTTC. Its translation: CSTRDRVQETQYF.

The chain uses TRBV5-1 and TRBJ1-1; 7 bases map to TRBD1. V lost 6 bases and J lost 0; bases outside the gene matches: 11. CDR1 and CDR2 from the germline V gene are SGHRS and YFSETQ. The CDR3 loop spans 16 amino acids. CDR3 coding DNA: TGCGCCAGCACCGTAGGAGGGGGCTCAATGAACACTGAAGCTTTCTTT. Translation: CASTVGGGSMNTEAFF.

The chain joins TRBV7-9 to TRBJ1-4, with D maybe TRBD1 (5 bases). The CDR3 loop spans 14 amino acids. Germline V gene sequence: CDR1 SEHNR, CDR2 FQNEAQ (reference sequence). V was shortened by 3 bases and J by 8 bases, with 13 bases between the two germline ends. The CDR3 DNA reads TGTGCCAGCAGCTTCTCGATACGGGGGGAAAAACTGTTTTTT. Its translation: CASSFSIRGEKLFF.

This clonotype was seen more than once but under ten times. The chain has TRBV27 and TRBJ2-1, with 12 bases lining up with TRBD2. The CDR3 totals 19 residues. Germline loops: CDR1 MNHEY, CDR2 SMNVEV (reference sequence). V was pared by 7 bases and J by 0 bases, with 13 bases of the junction left unmatched. This chain's CDR3 is CASTPLAGGPESSYNEQFF. The CDR3 DNA reads TGTGCCAGCACCCCACTAGCGGGGGGTCCTGAAAGCTCCTACAATGAGCAGTTCTTC.

The rearrangement links TRBV3-1 to TRBJ1-2, with a possible D match to TRBD1 (6 bases). The V and J ends lost 4 bases and 7 bases respectively, with 19 bases between them. CDR1 is LGHDT and CDR2 is YNNKEL in the germline V gene (reference sequence). The length of the CDR3 is 15 residues. CDR3 amino acids: CASSPRPGASGGYTF. Written as DNA, the CDR3 is TGTGCCAGCAGCCCACGGCCGGGGGCTAGTGGTGGCTACACCTTC.

In this sample, this clonotype turned up once. The rearrangement links TRBV4-3 to TRBJ1-1; D might be TRBD1 (6 bases). Trimming took 9 bases from V and 1 from J, leaving 18 bases between them. The CDR3 covers 15 residues. In germline, CDR1 is LGHNA, CDR2 YSLEER. The CDR3 protein is CASTQGIYGNTEAFF. The CDR3 DNA reads as TGCGCCAGTACCCAGGGGATCTACGGGAACACTGAAGCTTTCTTT.

V usage is TRBV5-1 and J usage is TRBJ2-5; 7 nucleotides line up with TRBD1. The DNA end lines up better with TRBJ2-7; the J call may be wrong. In germline, CDR1 is SGHRS, CDR2 YFSETQ. CDR3 length equals 15 residues. The CDR3 nucleotides are TGCGCCAGCAGCTCAGGGGGTCACCGAACCTACGAGCAGTACTTC. This codes for CASSSGGHRTYEQYF.

Here the CDR3 DNA reads TGTGCCAGCAGCGAGGTCGGGATGGGGGACACCGGGGAGCTGTTTTTT. The encoded protein is CASSEVGMGDTGELFF. V usage is TRBV7-6 and J usage is TRBJ2-2, with D perhaps given as TRBD1 or TRBD2 (5 bases each). The germline CDR1 and CDR2 sequences are SGHVS and FNYEAQ. CDR3 length equals 16 residues. Trimming pared 5 bases from V and 3 bases from J, leaving 16 bases between.

This chain connects TRBV6-2 or TRBV6-3 to TRBJ2-3; D may be TRBD2 (6 bases). With 3 bases removed from V and 5 bases from J, the gap between germline ends came to 15 bases. The CDR3 extends over 15 amino acids. Germline values: CDR1 MNHEY, CDR2 SVGEGT. The CDR3 DNA is TGTGCCAGCAGTTATCAAGGAGGGGCCAAAGATACGCAGTATTTT. Its translation is CASSYQGGAKDTQYF.

This chain connects TRBV5-6 to TRBJ2-7; D possibly corresponds to TRBD1 (6 bases). Germline loops: CDR1 SGHDT, CDR2 YYEEEE. The CDR3 loop spans 14 amino acids. V lost 4 bases and J lost 1, with 12 bases in between. CDR3 nucleotides: TGTGCCAGCAGCAAGACAGGACAGTCCTACGAGCAGTACTTC. This sequence encodes CASSKTGQSYEQYF.

The J gene is TRBJ1-2, the V gene TRBV9; D call uncertain. CDR3 length equals 14 residues. The germline gives CDR1 SGDLS, CDR2 YYNGEE. V gave up 7 bases and J gave up 4 bases, with 17 bases separating them. In nucleotides, the CDR3 is TGTGCCAGCGGCCGGCCTAAGGGAGGCTATGGCTACACCTTC. Translating gives CASGRPKGGYGYTF.

This clonotype was counted only a few times. The gene calls are TRBV12-5 and TRBJ2-7, with D unclear. Trimming took 5 bases from V and 0 from J, leaving 8 bases between them. The CDR3 runs 13 residues. Germline V gene sequence: CDR1 LGHNT, CDR2 FRNRAP. The CDR3 region has the DNA TGTGCTAGTGGTCTCGCCGACTCCTACGAGCAGTACTTC. As protein: CASGLADSYEQYF.

Only one count was recorded for this clonotype. This CDR3 fails to terminate in the conserved phenylalanine or tryptophan, so it likely reflects a read error. The chain employs TRBV9 and TRBJ2-4; TRBD2 is a possible D gene (6 bases). Germline CDR1 and CDR2: SGDLS and YYNGEE. This CDR3 has 13 amino acids. Trimming removed 4 bases at V and 8 bases at J, with 13 bases between. The CDR3 sequence: CASSLGGPDIQYC. CDR3 DNA: TGTGCCAGCAGCTTGGGGGGTCCTGACATTCAGTACTGC.

This clonotype was seen more than once but under ten times. This chain uses TRBV4-2 with TRBJ1-1; D possibly corresponds to TRBD1 (5 bases). The CDR3 length is 13 residues. Deletions cut 3 bases from V and 11 bases from J, with 16 bases between. Germline loops: CDR1 LGHNA, CDR2 YNFKEQ. In DNA form, the CDR3 reads TGTGCCAGCAGCCACGGGACCGCGGCATGGGCTTTCTTT. This codes for CASSHGTAAWAFF.

A few counts support this clonotype. V is TRBV29-1 and J is TRBJ2-5, with unresolved D. CDR1 is SQVTM, CDR2 ANQGSEA, per germline. The V end lost 4 bases, the J end lost 5 bases, and 11 bases lay between the germline ends. The CDR3 consists of 12 residues. For the CDR3, the DNA is TGCAGCGTTGTGGTGGTCGGGGAGACCCAGTACTTC. Translated, it gives CSVVVVGETQYF.

This chain joins TRBV6-1 and TRBJ2-7; tentatively, D is TRBD1 (5 bases). The CDR3 totals 12 residues. V dropped 11 bases and J dropped 2 bases, with 13 bases sitting between them. Germline-derived CDR1 and CDR2 are MNHNS and SASEGT. The CDR3: CACGRVPYEQYF. CDR3 DNA: TGTGCCTGCGGCAGGGTCCCCTACGAGCAGTACTTC.

The genes are TRBV12-3 or TRBV12-4 and TRBJ2-7; D is ambiguous. The CDR3 is 14 amino acids. V lost 6 bases to trimming and J lost 5 bases, with 17 bases between them. CDR3 DNA sequence: TGTGCCAGCAGGTTCGGACGGTCATGCGACGAGCAGTACTTC. Translated, it gives CASRFGRSCDEQYF.